This T cell receptor (beta chain) was observed in a study of shared clonotypes between healthy human individuals. CDR3 length: 18 residues. Looked up from germline, CDR1 is SSHAT and CDR2 is FNYEAQ (reference sequence). Across several immunoSEQ plates, the genomic DNA of each subset was split evenly. The quantity of DNA used in unsorted PBMC replicate PCRs was about 0.3 ug, corresponding to tens of thousands of T cell genomes. As handled by the study authors: ImmunoSEQ output lacked quality scores and full-length reads, limiting matched filtering. TCRdb keeps only in-frame clones here, not all; method: immunoSEQ multiplex PCR. D and trimming were read from the DNA, whereas the V and J calls and clone size are those reported in that table. In the table there are over 400,000 clones, approximately 84% of which are singletons. A note on this clone: Its antigen remains unidentified. At one end, the junction sequence differs from germline, possibly due to a read error.

Study outcomes and limitations: A small donor pool kept down the genetic and exposure-history diversity that was represented.

The J gene is TRBJ2-3, the V gene TRBV7-7; TRBD2 agrees at 10 bases. The sequenced sample was PBMCs. The receptor's source is a middle-aged woman in good health. Some clones in this sample may be carry-over from other donors' samples. The chain's CDR3 is CASSPGTSVERSTDTQYF. The CDR3 DNA sequence: TGTGCTAGCAGCCCCGGGACTAGCGTGGAGCGGAGCACAGATACGCAGTATTTT.